The clone carrying this T cell receptor (beta chain) has more than one count but fewer than ten. TCRdb re-analysed the 5' RACE reads in MiXCR, keeping a single row per CDR3 protein. The sample consists of around 380,000 distinct CDR3 sequences, about 28% of them appearing once. The record originates from a study of identical twins' blood T cells. In the study overall: Around twelve libraries, six alpha and six beta, gave 50 million to 55 million reads.

Germline V gene data show CDR1 as SGDLS and CDR2 as YYNGEE. The CDR3 contains 14 residues. V was cut by 1 base and J by 2 bases, with 7 bases left in between. The gene calls are TRBV9 and TRBJ2-1; unclear D gene. The clonotype comes from a woman aged 18 to 50 in good health. The sample taken for sequencing was PBMCs. The CDR3 spells CASSVNPTYNEQFF. In DNA, the CDR3 is TGTGCCAGCAGCGTAAATCCGACCTACAATGAGCAGTTCTTC.